The T cell receptor (beta chain) described here comes from a study of cytomegalovirus exposure and HLA in healthy donors. Overall study results and limits: The sole available immune exposure information was CMV serostatus. The listing of 150 to 200 TCR beta chains classed them as cytomegalovirus-associated. By HLA locus, TCR association rates varied in a later analysis, with DRB1 showing the most and HLA-C the fewest.

PCR was performed using 60 Vbeta and 13 Jbeta primers. In the authors' methods: It was a later analysis that counted about 80 million unique TCR beta chains, of which roughly 11 million were shared. Produced via immunoSEQ multiplex PCR; TCRdb's table is partial and in-frame only. V, J and clone size are taken as reported in that table, and D and trimming were inferred from the DNA itself. Found here are around 100,000 clones, 70% to 80% of them singletons; the top ten hold about 3.4%. Details on this clone: Its antigen is unknown.

Trimming took 1 base from V and 4 from J; bases not matched to a gene: 6. Germline assignment: CDR1 LGHNA and CDR2 YSLEER. The CDR3 totals 16 residues. The specimen sequenced was PBMCs. The J gene is TRBJ2-1, the V gene TRBV4-3, with 8 positions matching TRBD1. The receptor was derived from a woman between 40 and 50 years old in good health and CMV-seronegative. The CDR3 DNA reads as TGCGCCAGCAGCCAAGGTTACGGACAGGGATACAATGAGCAGTTCTTC. Its translation: CASSQGYGQGYNEQFF.